This TCR beta chain was found in a study of neurological immune-mediated disorders. TCRdb ran MiXCR on the 5' RACE reads and lists one entry per CDR3 protein. Altogether 50,000 to 65,000 distinct CDR3 sequences are present, more than 3% being singletons, with the ten largest covering 1.5% to 2%. Findings and caveats of the study: Levels of TCR clonal expansion peaked in HTLV-1-associated myelopathy and reached their lowest in multiple sclerosis, under those of healthy controls. A possible signature was seen in one related-CDR3 cluster, into which phylogenetic grouping placed the repertoires of 18 of 34 multiple sclerosis patients. No CDR3 amino acid sequences were shared by expanded clones across subjects, suggesting private repertoires in all groups.

Per the germline V gene, CDR1 is SNHLY and CDR2 is FYNNEI. The J segment lost 8 bases and the V segment lost 6 bases, leaving 24 bases of the junction unmatched. The CDR3 contains 20 residues. Many counts were recorded for this clonotype. Its specificity is unknown. Unsorted libraries were generated from 2 million PBMCs held at -80 degrees C. This sequence joins TRBV2 and TRBJ2-1; 11 bases fit TRBD2. Source material: PBMCs. This clonotype was obtained from a young man with multiple sclerosis. The CDR3 bases are TGTGCCAGCAGCGCCAAGGTGATGAAGGTAGCGGGAGGGCGGAGCGATGAGCAGTTCTTC. The encoded protein is CASSAKVMKVAGGRSDEQFF.